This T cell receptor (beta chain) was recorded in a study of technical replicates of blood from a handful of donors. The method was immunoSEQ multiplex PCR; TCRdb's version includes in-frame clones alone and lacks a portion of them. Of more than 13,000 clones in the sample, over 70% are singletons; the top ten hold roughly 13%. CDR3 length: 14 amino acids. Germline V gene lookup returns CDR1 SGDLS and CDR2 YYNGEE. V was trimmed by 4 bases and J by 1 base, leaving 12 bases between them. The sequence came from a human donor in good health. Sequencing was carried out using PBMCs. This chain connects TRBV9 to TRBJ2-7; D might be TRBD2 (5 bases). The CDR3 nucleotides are TGTGCCAGCAGCCCCGGGAAGGTTTCCTACGAGCAGTACTTC. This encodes CASSPGKVSYEQYF.